A single sample gave rise to the 12 T cell receptor beta chains below, sequenced in a study of graft-versus-host responses after intestinal transplantation (dated by TCRdb to about 2021). Library construction relied on the immunoSEQ multiplex PCR assay. TCRdb limited this immuneACCESS table to in-frame rearrangements with V and J called. A share of clones is missing; checked studies link under half to unresolved V genes, and the rest is unexplained. The table for this sample lists more than 95,000 clones; 90% of them were counted only once. Approximately 0.17% of the sample lies in the top ten. Their antigens are not known. What the time point label conveys for this sample: cells obtained before transplantation from donor or recipient. The specimen was unstimulated CD4+ T cells sorted from spleen or lymph node cells, collected before intestinal transplant. Receptors originate from a human donor who received an intestinal transplant.

V usage is TRBV5-1 and J usage is TRBJ2-5; a weak D match, TRBD1 (6 bases). This CDR3 region has 16 residues. V was shortened by 4 bases and J by 0 bases, with 16 bases between the two germline ends. Germline CDR1 SGHRS, CDR2 YFSETQ. The CDR3 protein is CASSRGTLKYQETQYF. CDR3 DNA sequence: TGCGCCAGCAGCAGGGGGACACTAAAGTACCAAGAGACCCAGTACTTC.

This chain connects TRBV30 to TRBJ2-2; 9 bases agree with TRBD2. CDR3 length: 14 amino acids. Per the germline V gene, CDR1 is GTSNPN and CDR2 is SVGIG (reference sequence). V was pared by 5 bases and J by 9 bases, with 10 bases of the junction left unmatched. CDR3 amino acids: CAWWQREVARELFF. CDR3 in DNA: TGTGCCTGGTGGCAGCGGGAGGTGGCCCGGGAGCTGTTTTTT.

J is TRBJ2-3 and V is TRBV7-2; TRBD2 matches at 7 bases. Germline CDR1 reads SGHTA; CDR2 reads FQGNSA. V trimming: 1 base; J trimming: 4 bases; junction bases outside the gene matches: 5. The CDR3 runs to 15 residues. The CDR3 loop is CASSLERGGPDTQYF. CDR3 sequence (DNA): TGTGCCAGCAGCTTAGAGCGGGGAGGGCCAGATACGCAGTATTTT.

V and J are TRBV9 and TRBJ1-2; 9 bases fit TRBD1. The V gene end was trimmed by 0 bases and the J gene end by 6 bases; junction bases not matched to a gene: 9. The CDR3 loop spans 16 amino acids. CDR1 and CDR2 (germline): SGDLS, YYNGEE. The CDR3 DNA sequence: TGTGCCAGCAGCGTAGCTACCCGGACAGGGGAAAATGGCTACACCTTC. Protein sequence: CASSVATRTGENGYTF.

V and J are TRBV28 and TRBJ1-2; D remains ambiguous. V was clipped by 4 bases and J by 7 bases, with 22 bases between them. The germline gives CDR1 MDHEN, CDR2 SYDVKM. The CDR3 covers 16 residues. The CDR3 protein is CASSSPLEASLGGYTF. CDR3 DNA: TGTGCCAGCAGTTCCCCCTTAGAGGCCTCCCTGGGTGGCTACACCTTC.

The J gene is TRBJ2-1, the V gene TRBV18; weak D call: TRBD2 (7 bases). This CDR3 region has 12 residues. CDR1 and CDR2 (germline): KGHSH, LQKENI. The DNA for the CDR3 is TGTGCGGGGGGGCCCGGGGGCAATGAGCAGTTCTTC. Its translation: CAGGPGGNEQFF.

The sample holds one count of this clone. This chain links TRBV6-1 with TRBJ2-7; TRBD2 aligns across 8 bases. In germline, CDR1 is MNHNS, CDR2 SASEGT. The CDR3 totals 14 residues. V was pared by 7 bases and J by 4 bases, with 9 bases of the junction left unmatched. The CDR3 sequence: CASNNGRALYEQYF. The CDR3 DNA is TGTGCCAGCAACAACGGGAGGGCCTTATACGAGCAGTACTTC.

This rearrangement joins TRBV7-2 to TRBJ2-7, with 8 bases identical to TRBD2. The CDR3 is 16 amino acids. V trimming: 5 bases; J trimming: 4 bases; junction bases outside the gene matches: 13. Germline CDR1 and CDR2: SGHTA and FQGNSA. The CDR3 spells CASSPGGGSSNYEQYF. The DNA of the CDR3 is TGTGCCAGCAGCCCCGGGGGGGGATCGTCGAATTACGAGCAGTACTTC.

The chain has TRBV27 and TRBJ1-1; 8 nucleotides align to TRBD1. Germline CDR1 is MNHEY and CDR2 is SMNVEV (reference sequence). This CDR3 region has 17 residues. V lost 1 base to trimming and J lost 1 base; unmatched junction nucleotides: 8. CDR3 protein: CASSLLRTGLGNTEAFF. CDR3 DNA sequence: TGTGCCAGCAGTTTATTAAGGACAGGGCTGGGGAACACTGAAGCTTTCTTT.

This chain connects TRBV30 to TRBJ1-2; D ambiguous. Trimming took 2 bases from V and 0 from J, leaving 13 bases between them. The CDR3 is made up of 15 amino acids. The germline V gene has CDR1 GTSNPN and CDR2 SVGIG (reference sequence). The CDR3 protein is CAWSRQTSPNYGYTF. CDR3 sequence (DNA): TGTGCCTGGAGTCGGCAGACAAGCCCTAACTATGGCTACACCTTC.

The genes are TRBV25-1 and TRBJ1-2, with 9 positions matching TRBD1. V lost 4 bases and J lost 4; bases outside the gene matches: 7. This CDR3 is 15 amino acids long. Germline V CDR1 and CDR2: MGHDK, SYGVNS. CDR3 DNA sequence: TGTGCCAGCAGTGCAGGGACAGGGCTCGGCTATGGCTACACCTTC. Its translation: CASSAGTGLGYGYTF.

The chain joins TRBV28 to TRBJ1-2, with D hard to call. The V gene lost 3 bases and the J gene lost 5 bases, with 7 bases spanning the gap. CDR1 is MDHEN, CDR2 SYDVKM, per germline. The CDR3 spans 12 residues. CDR3 in amino acids: CASSFAEYGYTF. CDR3 nucleotide sequence: TGTGCCAGCAGTTTCGCAGAATATGGCTACACCTTC.